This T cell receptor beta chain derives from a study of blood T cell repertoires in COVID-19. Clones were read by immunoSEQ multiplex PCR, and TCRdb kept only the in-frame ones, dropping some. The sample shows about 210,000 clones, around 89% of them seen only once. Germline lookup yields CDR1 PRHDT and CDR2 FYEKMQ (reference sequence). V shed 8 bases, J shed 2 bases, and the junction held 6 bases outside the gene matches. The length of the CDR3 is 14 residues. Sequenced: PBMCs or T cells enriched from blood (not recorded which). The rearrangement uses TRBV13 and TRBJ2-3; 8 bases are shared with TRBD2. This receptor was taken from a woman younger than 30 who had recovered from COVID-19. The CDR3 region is CASAPGGATDTQYF. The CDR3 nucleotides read TGTGCCAGCGCCCCGGGGGGGGCCACAGATACGCAGTATTTT.